The TCR beta chain described here comes from a study of T cells in localized non-small cell lung cancer. Using immunoSEQ multiplex PCR, the repertoire was profiled, and TCRdb retains in-frame clones only, with some absent. The sample lists 2,500 to 4,000 clones; around 30% were seen once. CDR3 length equals 13 residues. CDR1 and CDR2 (germline): LNHDA, SQIVND (reference sequence). The trim removed 10 bases at V and 4 bases at J, leaving 7 bases unmatched. This material consisted of lung tumor tissue, taken before any cancer treatment. This rearrangement joins TRBV19 to TRBJ2-1, with 7 bases matching TRBD1. The origin of this receptor is a man between 40 and 69 years old with stage I lung adenocarcinoma. In DNA, the CDR3 is TGTGCCACTCACAGGGGCCCTTACAATGAGCAGTTCTTC. Protein product: CATHRGPYNEQFF.